Listed here is a single TCR beta chain. In the authors' workflow: Estimated nucleated cell counts came from reference gene primer amplification. Sequencing was performed with immunoSEQ multiplex PCR; in TCRdb, only in-frame clones are kept and a portion is missing. The V and J calls and clone size were taken over from that table, and D and trimming were inferred from the DNA. The sample lists 300,000 to 450,000 clones; roughly 87% were seen once. This sample is part of a study of blood T cell repertoires in COVID-19. As for the study in general: From the United States, Italy and Spain came samples of acute and convalescent COVID-19. T cells, B-cell-depleted T cells, or PBMCs supplied cDNA or gDNA.

Recruitment covered about two dozen US areas and drew participants whose ages spanned roughly 18 to 89 years. V lost 8 bases, J lost 5 bases, and 11 bases stayed unmatched. This CDR3 region has 15 residues. Germline-derived CDR1 and CDR2 are KGHSH and LQKENI. The origin of this receptor is a woman aged 25 to 39 who had recovered from COVID-19. The chain links TRBV18 to TRBJ1-2; 10 bases are shared with TRBD1. Sequencing was done on a sample of PBMCs or T cells enriched from blood (not recorded which). This CDR3 reads CASHKSGQGTYGYTF. The CDR3 DNA reads as TGTGCCAGCCACAAATCGGGACAGGGGACGTATGGCTACACCTTC.